The sequence of this TCR beta chain was determined in a study of T cell responses to AZD1222 COVID-19 vaccine. The protocol was immunoSEQ multiplex PCR, while the TCRdb copy is restricted to in-frame clones and leaves out a portion. This sample carries approximately 77,000 clones, around 90% of them seen once, and the ten largest clones take 4.7%. Germline CDR1 and CDR2: SGHTA and FQGNSA. Trimming shortened V by 5 bases and J by 4 bases, and 11 bases separated the two germline ends. The CDR3 length is 14 residues. Source: peripheral blood, taken 28 days after the second AZD1222 dose. The source is an adult who received the AZD1222 COVID-19 vaccine. The chain employs TRBV7-2 and TRBJ1-4; D gene uncertain. The CDR3 DNA sequence: TGTGCCAGCAGCCCGGACGTCTTTAATGAAAAACTGTTTTTT. Amino acids: CASSPDVFNEKLFF. Based on the CDR3 plus reference TRBV7-2 and TRBJ1-4, the full variable domain is GAGVSQSPSNKVTEKGKDVELRCDPISGHTALYWYRQSLGQGLEFLIYFQGNSAPDKSGLPSDRFSAERTGGSVSTLTIQRTQQEDSAVYLCASSPDVFNEKLFFGSGTQLSVL.